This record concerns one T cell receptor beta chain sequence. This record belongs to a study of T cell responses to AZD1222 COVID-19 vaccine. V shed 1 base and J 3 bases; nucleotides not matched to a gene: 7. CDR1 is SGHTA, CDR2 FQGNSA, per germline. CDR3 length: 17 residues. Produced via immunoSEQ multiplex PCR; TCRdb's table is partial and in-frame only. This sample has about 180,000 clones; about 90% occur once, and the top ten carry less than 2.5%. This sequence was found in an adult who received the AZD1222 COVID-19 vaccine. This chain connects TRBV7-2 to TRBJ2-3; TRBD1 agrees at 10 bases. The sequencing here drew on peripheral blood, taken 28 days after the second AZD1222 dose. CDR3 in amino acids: CASSLVGQGIPTDTQYF. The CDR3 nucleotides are TGTGCCAGCAGCTTAGTGGGACAGGGGATCCCTACAGATACGCAGTATTTT.